The clone carrying this T cell receptor beta chain was seen more than once but under ten times. Unique molecular identifiers were used in preparing the TCRbeta library. TCRdb analysed the PCR reads with MiXCR anew, one entry per CDR3 protein. The sample has 130,000 to 150,000 distinct CDR3 sequences, 8.8% seen once. The sample is drawn from a study of T-cell reconstitution after alpha-beta-depleted transplantation in children. V was shortened by 0 bases and J by 4 bases, with 18 bases between the two germline ends. CDR3 length: 16 residues. Germline assignment: CDR1 DFQATT and CDR2 SNEGSKA (reference sequence).

The sequence was collected from a female patient younger than 10 who had a stem cell transplant for congenital amegakaryocytic thrombocytopenia, so the T cells may come from the graft donor. V and J are TRBV20-1 and TRBJ2-5; D is unresolved. The sequenced sample was PBMCs, mostly from graft donor cells, obtained 180 days after TCRalphabeta/CD19-depleted stem cell transplant. The CDR3 protein is CSARDLGLLTPETQYF. CDR3 in DNA: TGCAGTGCTAGAGATCTCGGCCTACTAACCCCAGAGACCCAGTACTTC.